This is a list of T cell receptor beta chains from one sample in a study of human T cells and chemical hapten exposure. Using its own MiXCR run on the RACE reads, TCRdb lists one record per CDR3 protein. The sample lists approximately 180,000 distinct CDR3 sequences; around 30% were seen once. Here the sequenced sample was whole blood, taken in connection with sensitization to the hapten diphenylcyclopropenone (DPC). All receptors derive from a woman in her twenties or thirties with alopecia areata. Some clones in this sample may be carry-over from other donors' samples. The CDR3 runs from the conserved cysteine through the conserved F or W. D genes are given only for firm matches. Where a row states a size, it is once, few, many or the class of an expanded clone; other rows omit it.

d_gene	v_gene	j_gene	len	abundance	CDR3nt	CDR3aa
TRBD2	TRBV11-1	TRBJ2-3	17	few	TGTGCCAGCAGACCTAACAGACTAGCGGAGTCCACAGATACGCAGTATTTT	CASRPNRLAESTDTQYF
-	TRBV28	TRBJ2-6	15	few	TGTGCCAGCAGTGTAGCCCGGTCTGGGGCCAACGTCCTGACTTTC	CASSVARSGANVLTF
-	TRBV29-1	TRBJ1-2	14	-	TGCAGCGTTCTCATTGACAGACTAGCCTATGGCTACACCTTC	CSVLIDRLAYGYTF
-	TRBV30	TRBJ2-5	13	few	TGTGCCTGGACGACGGGGGCGGGGGAGACCCAGTACTTC	CAWTTGAGETQYF
-	TRBV29-1	TRBJ1-1	15	-	TGCAGCGTTGTGCTCCCGAGGGGGGTAGGTACTGAAGCTTTCTTT	CSVVLPRGVGTEAFF
-	TRBV20-1	TRBJ1-1	13	-	TGCAGTGCTAGACATTTTTGGGGCACTGAAGCTTTCTTT	CSARHFWGTEAFF
TRBD2	TRBV4-2	TRBJ2-3	18	-	TGTGCCAGCAGTCCAACGACCGGTAGCGGGAGGGCCACAGATACGCAGTATTTT	CASSPTTGSGRATDTQYF
-	TRBV7-2	TRBJ1-1	14	-	TGTGCCAGCAGCTACGGGACACCTAACACTGAAGCTTTCTTT	CASSYGTPNTEAFF
-	TRBV28	TRBJ2-3	15	few	TGTGCCAGCAGTCGGACAGTGGGATCCACAGATACGCAGTATTTT	CASSRTVGSTDTQYF
TRBD1	TRBV28	TRBJ1-3	16	-	TGTGCCAGCAGTTTACTGGACAGGGGGCCGGGAAACACCATATATTTT	CASSLLDRGPGNTIYF
TRBD1	TRBV5-1	TRBJ1-4	15	few	TGCGCCAGCAGCGGACAGGGTGTGTCTAATGAAAAACTGTTTTTT	CASSGQGVSNEKLFF
TRBD1	TRBV12-3/TRBV12-4	TRBJ1-1	14	-	TGTGCCAGCAGTCTTCAACAGGGGTACCTTGAAGCTTTCTTT	CASSLQQGYLEAFF
-	TRBV4-3	TRBJ2-2	16	few	TGCGCCAGCAGCCAAGTCCACCTCGCGAACACCGGGGAGCTGTTTTTT	CASSQVHLANTGELFF
-	TRBV27	TRBJ1-5	17	few	TGTGCCAGCAGTTTATCCGGCGGCAGGGGCTCCGGTCAGCCCCAGCATTTT	CASSLSGGRGSGQPQHF
-	TRBV6-6	TRBJ2-1	17	few	TGTGCCAGCAGTCCCAAGGGAGGCCGCAGCTCCTACAATGAGCAGTTCTTC	CASSPKGGRSSYNEQFF
-	TRBV5-1	TRBJ2-7	12	-	TGCGCCAGCAGCTCGACTCACTCGGAGCAGTACTTC	CASSSTHSEQYF
-	TRBV15	TRBJ1-1	14	-	TGTGCCACCAGCAGCCTGTCGCGGAGCACTGAAGCTTTCTTT	CATSSLSRSTEAFF
-	TRBV29-1	TRBJ2-7	12	-	TGCAGCGTTCTACAGGGCTCCTACGAGCAGTACTTC	CSVLQGSYEQYF
TRBD2	TRBV7-2	TRBJ2-3	15	-	TGTGCCAGCAACGAAGCGGGGGGGCGGACAGATACGCAGTATTTT	CASNEAGGRTDTQYF
-	TRBV5-1	TRBJ2-6	15	-	TGCGCCAGCAGCTTCTTCACCTCTGGGGCCAACGTCCTGACTTTC	CASSFFTSGANVLTF
TRBD1	TRBV10-2	TRBJ1-2	15	once	TGCGCCAGCAGCCGGTCCAGGGGGCTGGACTATGGCTACACCTTC	CASSRSRGLDYGYTF
TRBD2	TRBV29-1	TRBJ2-1	19	few	TGCAGCGTTGAAGTGGCTCTAGCGGGGGGGCCTAGCTCCTACAATGAGCAGTTCTTC	CSVEVALAGGPSSYNEQFF